Listed below are T cell receptor beta chains from one sample, sequenced in a study of identical twins. TCRdb called the 5' RACE reads again in MiXCR, with one record for every CDR3 protein. The table shows 650,000 to 800,000 distinct CDR3 sequences, with 8.5% to 9.5% occurring only once. These data also formed part of another study, on yellow fever vaccine responses in identical twins.

Sequencing used PBMCs. The receptor source for this set is a woman younger than 35 in good health. CDR3s include the opening cysteine and the closing phenylalanine or tryptophan. Each record gives: V gene, J gene, clone size, D gene, CDR3 protein. D genes are given only for firm matches. A clone size is listed for some rows: how often the clone was seen (once, few, many), or a class if it is expanded.

V gene: TRBV6-5; J gene: TRBJ1-5; clone size: many; D gene: -; CDR3 protein: CASSYSRDQPQHF
V gene: TRBV11-2; J gene: TRBJ1-2; clone size: few; D gene: -; CDR3 protein: CASSPAPGVYGYTF
V gene: TRBV3-1; J gene: TRBJ2-7; clone size: -; D gene: TRBD1; CDR3 protein: CACSQRLQGAYEQYF
V gene: TRBV7-9; J gene: TRBJ1-4; clone size: few; D gene: TRBD1; CDR3 protein: CASSLSDRGGEKLFF
V gene: TRBV2; J gene: TRBJ1-2; clone size: -; D gene: -; CDR3 protein: CASRQRWGIYGYTF
V gene: TRBV5-1; J gene: TRBJ2-2; clone size: many; D gene: -; CDR3 protein: CASSFGTGFTGELFF
V gene: TRBV6-5; J gene: TRBJ2-7; clone size: -; D gene: TRBD1; CDR3 protein: CASRSRDRLDEQYF
V gene: TRBV20-1; J gene: TRBJ2-5; clone size: -; D gene: TRBD1; CDR3 protein: CSVSTGGETQYF
V gene: TRBV12-3/TRBV12-4; J gene: TRBJ2-2; clone size: few; D gene: TRBD1; CDR3 protein: CASRDRVVELFF
V gene: TRBV29-1; J gene: TRBJ2-1; clone size: -; D gene: TRBD2; CDR3 protein: CSVAGLARDEQFF
V gene: TRBV7-2; J gene: TRBJ2-5; clone size: few; D gene: TRBD2; CDR3 protein: CASSLRIQRGQETQYF
V gene: TRBV27; J gene: TRBJ2-2; clone size: few; D gene: TRBD2; CDR3 protein: CASSLGLAGGYGELFF
V gene: TRBV27; J gene: TRBJ1-2; clone size: few; D gene: TRBD1; CDR3 protein: CASWDSNYGYTF
V gene: TRBV27; J gene: TRBJ2-5; clone size: -; D gene: -; CDR3 protein: CASSLSSRWETQYF
V gene: TRBV20-1; J gene: TRBJ2-7; clone size: -; D gene: TRBD1; CDR3 protein: CSARDSQGARGYEQYF
V gene: TRBV20-1; J gene: TRBJ2-1; clone size: few; D gene: TRBD2; CDR3 protein: CSARDQLGTSGSSYNEQFF
V gene: TRBV12-3/TRBV12-4; J gene: TRBJ2-3; clone size: many; D gene: TRBD2; CDR3 protein: CASSSTLAGSTDTQYF
V gene: TRBV29-1; J gene: TRBJ2-1; clone size: many; D gene: -; CDR3 protein: CSVRQLYNEQFF
V gene: TRBV20-1; J gene: TRBJ1-5; clone size: -; D gene: -; CDR3 protein: CSAPFGEYDQPQHF
V gene: TRBV7-2; J gene: TRBJ2-1; clone size: -; D gene: -; CDR3 protein: CASSIGMASQRFF
V gene: TRBV10-3; J gene: TRBJ2-2; clone size: many; D gene: -; CDR3 protein: CAISAAGVVTGELFF
V gene: TRBV12-3/TRBV12-4; J gene: TRBJ2-1; clone size: many; D gene: -; CDR3 protein: CASSPQGSAPNEQFF
V gene: TRBV10-3; J gene: TRBJ2-1; clone size: many; D gene: TRBD2; CDR3 protein: CAIKGGGGQDEQFF
V gene: TRBV7-2; J gene: TRBJ2-1; clone size: many; D gene: TRBD2; CDR3 protein: CASSAQTSGVNEQFF